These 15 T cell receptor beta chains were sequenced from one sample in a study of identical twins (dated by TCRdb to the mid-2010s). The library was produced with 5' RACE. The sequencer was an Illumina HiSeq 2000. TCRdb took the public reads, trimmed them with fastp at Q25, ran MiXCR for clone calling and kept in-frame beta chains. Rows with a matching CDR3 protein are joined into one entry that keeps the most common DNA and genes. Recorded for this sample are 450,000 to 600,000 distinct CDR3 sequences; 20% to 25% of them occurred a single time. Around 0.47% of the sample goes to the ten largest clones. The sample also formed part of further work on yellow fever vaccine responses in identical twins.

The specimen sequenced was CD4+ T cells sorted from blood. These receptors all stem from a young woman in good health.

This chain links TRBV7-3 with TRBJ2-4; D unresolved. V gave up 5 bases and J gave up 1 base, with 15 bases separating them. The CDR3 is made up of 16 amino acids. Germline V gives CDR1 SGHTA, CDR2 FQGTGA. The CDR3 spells CASSPNGVTAKNIQYF. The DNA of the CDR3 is TGTGCCAGCAGCCCAAATGGGGTGACGGCCAAAAACATTCAGTACTTC.

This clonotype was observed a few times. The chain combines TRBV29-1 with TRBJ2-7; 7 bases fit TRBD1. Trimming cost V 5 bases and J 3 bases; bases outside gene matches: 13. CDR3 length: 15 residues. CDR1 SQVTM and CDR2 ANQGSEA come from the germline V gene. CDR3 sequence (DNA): TGCAGCGTTCAGGCTTGGTACAGGGGCAACTACGAGCAGTACTTC. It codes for CSVQAWYRGNYEQYF.

CDR3 region: CASRHVGTSGSNEQFF. The CDR3 DNA is TGTGCCAGCAGACACGTAGGGACTAGCGGGAGCAATGAGCAGTTCTTC. J is TRBJ2-1 and V is TRBV6-2 or TRBV6-3; 14 bases fit TRBD2. Germline CDR1 and CDR2: MNHEY and SVGEGT. CDR3 length: 16 residues. The V gene end was trimmed by 6 bases and the J gene end by 6 bases; junction bases not matched to a gene: 7.

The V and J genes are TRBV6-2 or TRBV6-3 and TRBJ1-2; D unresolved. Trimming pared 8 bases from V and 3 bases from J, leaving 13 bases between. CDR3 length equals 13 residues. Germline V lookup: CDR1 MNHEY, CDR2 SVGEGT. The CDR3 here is CASSIQQHYGYTF. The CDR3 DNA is TGTGCCAGCTCCATTCAACAGCACTATGGCTACACCTTC.

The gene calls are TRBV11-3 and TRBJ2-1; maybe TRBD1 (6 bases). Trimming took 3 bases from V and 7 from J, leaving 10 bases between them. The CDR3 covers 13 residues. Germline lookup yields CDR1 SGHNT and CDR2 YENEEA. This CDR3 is CASSFRGSNEQFF. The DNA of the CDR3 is TGTGCCAGCAGCTTCAGGGGTAGTAATGAGCAGTTCTTC.

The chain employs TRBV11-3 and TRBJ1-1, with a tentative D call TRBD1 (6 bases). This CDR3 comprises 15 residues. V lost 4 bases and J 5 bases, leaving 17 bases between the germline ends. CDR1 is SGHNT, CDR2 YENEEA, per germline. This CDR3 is CASSSLRGSRTEAFF. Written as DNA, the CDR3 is TGTGCCAGCAGCTCCCTCAGGGGATCGAGGACTGAAGCTTTCTTT.

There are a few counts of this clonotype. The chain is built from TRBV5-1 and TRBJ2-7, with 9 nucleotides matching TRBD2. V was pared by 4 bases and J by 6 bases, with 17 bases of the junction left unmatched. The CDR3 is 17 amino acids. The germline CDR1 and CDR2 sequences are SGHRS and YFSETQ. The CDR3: CASSRRRLAEPPTEQYF. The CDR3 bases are TGCGCCAGCAGCCGACGAAGACTAGCGGAGCCCCCCACCGAGCAGTACTTC. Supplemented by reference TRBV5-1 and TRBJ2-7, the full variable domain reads KAGVTQTPRYLIKTRGQQVTLSCSPISGHRSVSWYQQTPGQGLQFLFEYFSETQRNKGNFPGRFSGRQFSNSRSEMNVSTLELGDSALYLCASSRRRLAEPPTEQYFGPGTRLTVT.

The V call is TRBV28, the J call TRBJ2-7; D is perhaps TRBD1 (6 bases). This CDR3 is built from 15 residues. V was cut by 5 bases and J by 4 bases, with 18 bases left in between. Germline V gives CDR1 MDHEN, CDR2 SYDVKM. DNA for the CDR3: TGTGCCAGCAGTCAAACCGGGACAAAGAGTTACGAGCAGTACGTC. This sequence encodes CASSQTGTKSYEQYV.

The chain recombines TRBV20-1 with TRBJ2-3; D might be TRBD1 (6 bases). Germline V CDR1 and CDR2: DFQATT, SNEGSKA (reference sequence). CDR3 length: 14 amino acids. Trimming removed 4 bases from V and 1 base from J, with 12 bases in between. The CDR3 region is CSAIPGAGTDTQYF. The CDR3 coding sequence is TGCAGTGCTATCCCAGGGGCGGGCACAGATACGCAGTATTTT.

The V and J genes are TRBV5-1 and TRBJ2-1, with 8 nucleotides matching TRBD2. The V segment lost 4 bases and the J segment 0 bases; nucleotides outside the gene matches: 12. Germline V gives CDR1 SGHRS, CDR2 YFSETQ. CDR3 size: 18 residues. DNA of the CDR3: TGCGCCAGCAGCCCCACCGTGAGGAGCGGGAGCTCCTACAATGAGCAGTTCTTC. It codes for CASSPTVRSGSSYNEQFF.

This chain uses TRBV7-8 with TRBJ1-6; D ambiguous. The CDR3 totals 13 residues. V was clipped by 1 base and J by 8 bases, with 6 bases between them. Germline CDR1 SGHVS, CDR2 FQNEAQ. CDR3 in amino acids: CASSLVVDSPLHF. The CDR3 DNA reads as TGTGCCAGCAGCTTAGTGGTGGATTCACCCCTCCACTTT. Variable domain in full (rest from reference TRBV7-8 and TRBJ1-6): GAGVSQSPRYKVAKRGQDVALRCDPISGHVSLFWYQQALGQGPEFLTYFQNEAQLDKSGLPSDRFFAERPEGSVSTLKIQRTQQEDSAVYLCASSLVVDSPLHFGNGTRLTVT.

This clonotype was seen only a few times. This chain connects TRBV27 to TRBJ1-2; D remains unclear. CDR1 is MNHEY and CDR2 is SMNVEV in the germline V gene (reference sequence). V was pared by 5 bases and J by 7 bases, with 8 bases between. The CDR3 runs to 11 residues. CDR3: CASSGLSGYTF. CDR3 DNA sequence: TGTGCCAGCAGTGGACTATCTGGCTACACCTTC.

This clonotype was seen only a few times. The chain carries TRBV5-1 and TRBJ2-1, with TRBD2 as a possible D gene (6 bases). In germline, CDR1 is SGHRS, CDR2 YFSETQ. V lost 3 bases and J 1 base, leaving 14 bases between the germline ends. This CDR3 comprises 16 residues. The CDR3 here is CASSYWRAGSYNEQFF. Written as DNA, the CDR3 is TGCGCCAGCAGCTATTGGAGGGCGGGTTCCTACAATGAGCAGTTCTTC. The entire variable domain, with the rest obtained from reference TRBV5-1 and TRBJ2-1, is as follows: KAGVTQTPRYLIKTRGQQVTLSCSPISGHRSVSWYQQTPGQGLQFLFEYFSETQRNKGNFPGRFSGRQFSNSRSEMNVSTLELGDSALYLCASSYWRAGSYNEQFFGPGTRLTVL.

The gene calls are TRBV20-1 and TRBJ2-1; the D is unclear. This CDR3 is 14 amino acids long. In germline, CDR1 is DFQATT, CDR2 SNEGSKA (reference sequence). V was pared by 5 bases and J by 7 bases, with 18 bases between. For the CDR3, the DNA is TGCAGTGCTGACCGATCGGTATGGGGTAATGAGCAGTTCTTC. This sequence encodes CSADRSVWGNEQFF.

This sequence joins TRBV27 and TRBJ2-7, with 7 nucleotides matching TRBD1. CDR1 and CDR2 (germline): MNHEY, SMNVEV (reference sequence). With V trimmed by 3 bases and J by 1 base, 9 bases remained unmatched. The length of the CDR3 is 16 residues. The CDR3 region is CASSFKGAPPSYEQYV. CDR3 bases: TGTGCCAGCAGTTTTAAGGGGGCACCCCCTTCCTACGAGCAGTACGTC.